These T cell receptor beta chains were read from a single sample in a study of blood T cell repertoires in COVID-19. The assay was immunoSEQ multiplex PCR, and TCRdb's table has in-frame clones only and misses some. The table includes more than 450,000 clones, roughly 87% detected once. The sample was PBMCs or T cells enriched from blood (not recorded which). The receptors derive from a woman aged 18-30 years who had recovered from COVID-19. CDR3s include the opening cysteine and the closing phenylalanine or tryptophan. Fields, in order: V gene, J gene, D gene, clone size, CDR3 DNA, CDR3 protein. D genes are given only for firm matches. Expanded clones get a size class; other rows say once, few or many, or leave the size out.

v_gene: TRBV3-1/TRBV3-2
j_gene: TRBJ2-1
d_gene: TRBD2
abundance: -
CDR3nt: TGTGCCAGCAGCCAACTAGCGGGGAACAATGAGCAGTTCTTC
CDR3aa: CASSQLAGNNEQFF

v_gene: TRBV2
j_gene: TRBJ2-7
d_gene: -
abundance: -
CDR3nt: TGTGCCAGCAGTAGACAGCGCACCTACGAGCAGTACTTC
CDR3aa: CASSRQRTYEQYF

v_gene: TRBV6-2/TRBV6-3
j_gene: TRBJ2-7
d_gene: -
abundance: -
CDR3nt: TGTGCCAGCAGTACCCCCCGGGTTACGTACGAGCAGTACTTC
CDR3aa: CASSTPRVTYEQYF

v_gene: TRBV6-5
j_gene: TRBJ2-3
d_gene: TRBD2
abundance: -
CDR3nt: TGTGCCAGCCACCGTAGCGGGACCGCCACAGATACGCAGTATTTT
CDR3aa: CASHRSGTATDTQYF

v_gene: TRBV7-8
j_gene: TRBJ2-7
d_gene: -
abundance: once
CDR3nt: TGTGCCAGCAGCCCCGCTTTCCGGGGATCAAACGAGCAGTACTTC
CDR3aa: CASSPAFRGSNEQYF

v_gene: TRBV10-3
j_gene: TRBJ1-6
d_gene: TRBD1
abundance: once
CDR3nt: TGTGCCATCAGCCCCAGACAGGGGCATTCACCCCTCCACTTT
CDR3aa: CAISPRQGHSPLHF

v_gene: TRBV6-5
j_gene: TRBJ2-7
d_gene: TRBD1
abundance: -
CDR3nt: TGTGCCAGCAGTAGGACAGGGAACGAGCAGTACTTC
CDR3aa: CASSRTGNEQYF

v_gene: TRBV30
j_gene: TRBJ2-7
d_gene: TRBD2
abundance: -
CDR3nt: TGTGCCTGGACAGCGGGGCGGATTTCCTACGAGCAGTACTTC
CDR3aa: CAWTAGRISYEQYF

v_gene: TRBV28
j_gene: TRBJ2-3
d_gene: -
abundance: -
CDR3nt: TGTGCCAGCAGTTTAATCCGGGCAGATACGCAGTATTTT
CDR3aa: CASSLIRADTQYF

v_gene: TRBV24-1
j_gene: TRBJ1-2
d_gene: TRBD1
abundance: -
CDR3nt: TGTGCCCCTCAGAGGCAGGGGGCGAACTATGGCTACACCTTC
CDR3aa: CAPQRQGANYGYTF

v_gene: TRBV14
j_gene: TRBJ2-3
d_gene: -
abundance: -
CDR3nt: TGTGCCAGCAGCCAAGCAAGGGGCGTCTGGGGAGATACGCAGTATTTT
CDR3aa: CASSQARGVWGDTQYF

v_gene: TRBV5-4
j_gene: TRBJ1-2
d_gene: TRBD1
abundance: -
CDR3nt: TGTGCCAGCACCCGGACAGGGGGCTATGGCTACACCTTC
CDR3aa: CASTRTGGYGYTF

v_gene: TRBV30
j_gene: TRBJ1-1
d_gene: -
abundance: -
CDR3nt: TGTGCCTGGAGCGAGGGGGGAGGGACTGAAGCTTTCTTT
CDR3aa: CAWSEGGGTEAFF

v_gene: TRBV27
j_gene: TRBJ2-3
d_gene: TRBD2
abundance: -
CDR3nt: TGTGCCAGCAGTTTAAGAGCGGAGTGGCGGGGGGGCTCAGATACGCAGTATTTT
CDR3aa: CASSLRAEWRGGSDTQYF

v_gene: TRBV27
j_gene: TRBJ1-2
d_gene: -
abundance: -
CDR3nt: TGTGCCAGAGGCGGCTATGGCTACACCTTC
CDR3aa: CARGGYGYTF

v_gene: TRBV7-2
j_gene: TRBJ1-3
d_gene: -
abundance: -
CDR3nt: TGTGCCAGCAGCTTAGCTGGAGGGGCAGGCGGAAACACCATATATTTT
CDR3aa: CASSLAGGAGGNTIYF

v_gene: TRBV2
j_gene: TRBJ1-1
d_gene: TRBD1
abundance: -
CDR3nt: TGTGCCAGCAGTCTGGGACAGGGCACTGAAGCTTTCTTT
CDR3aa: CASSLGQGTEAFF

v_gene: TRBV5-5
j_gene: TRBJ1-2
d_gene: -
abundance: -
CDR3nt: TGTGCCAGCAGCCGGACAGAGGGCTATGGCTACACCTTC
CDR3aa: CASSRTEGYGYTF

v_gene: TRBV18
j_gene: TRBJ1-2
d_gene: -
abundance: -
CDR3nt: TGTGCCAGCTCACCGGCCCCCACAGGGCCTGGCTACACCTTC
CDR3aa: CASSPAPTGPGYTF

v_gene: TRBV10-3
j_gene: TRBJ2-7
d_gene: TRBD2
abundance: -
CDR3nt: TGTGCCACCGTCGGGGGGGCCGACGAGCAGTACTTC
CDR3aa: CATVGGADEQYF

v_gene: TRBV4-1
j_gene: TRBJ1-4
d_gene: -
abundance: -
CDR3nt: TGCGCCAGCAGCCAACCCGGGACTGCGAGCGGGAAACTGTTTTTT
CDR3aa: CASSQPGTASGKLFF

v_gene: TRBV19
j_gene: TRBJ2-7
d_gene: TRBD1
abundance: -
CDR3nt: TGTGCCAGTTCCAGCCGGGGACAGCTCTACGAGCAGTACTTC
CDR3aa: CASSSRGQLYEQYF

v_gene: TRBV11-1
j_gene: TRBJ2-5
d_gene: -
abundance: -
CDR3nt: TGTGCCAGCAGCACTGACAGGGAGGCAGAGACCCAGTACTTC
CDR3aa: CASSTDREAETQYF

v_gene: TRBV7-2
j_gene: TRBJ1-1
d_gene: TRBD1
abundance: few
CDR3nt: TGTGCCAGCAAAGGGGACAGGGAAAACACTGAAGCTTTCTTT
CDR3aa: CASKGDRENTEAFF

v_gene: TRBV18
j_gene: TRBJ1-1
d_gene: TRBD1
abundance: -
CDR3nt: TGTGCCAGCTCACCTCAGGGGGCTTACGCTGAAGCTTTCTTT
CDR3aa: CASSPQGAYAEAFF

v_gene: TRBV5-1
j_gene: TRBJ1-4
d_gene: -
abundance: -
CDR3nt: TGCGCCAGCAGCCGAGACCGGGACATGCGAATTCTGTTTTTT
CDR3aa: CASSRDRDMRILFF

v_gene: TRBV2
j_gene: TRBJ1-2
d_gene: -
abundance: few
CDR3nt: TGTGCCAGCAGTGAAGACGAGTCTCACTATGGCTACACCTTC
CDR3aa: CASSEDESHYGYTF

v_gene: TRBV6-5
j_gene: TRBJ2-5
d_gene: TRBD2
abundance: -
CDR3nt: TGTGCCAGCAGTTCAAGACTAGCGGGGGGCCCAGAGACCCAGTACTTC
CDR3aa: CASSSRLAGGPETQYF

v_gene: TRBV2
j_gene: TRBJ2-7
d_gene: -
abundance: -
CDR3nt: TGTGCCAGCAGTGAGTCCGGGGTTGGTTTTGGGAACGAGCAGTACTTC
CDR3aa: CASSESGVGFGNEQYF

v_gene: TRBV10-3
j_gene: TRBJ1-6
d_gene: TRBD1
abundance: -
CDR3nt: TGTGCCATCAGTCAGCAGGGACAGGGCAATTCACCCCTCCACTTT
CDR3aa: CAISQQGQGNSPLHF

v_gene: TRBV11-2
j_gene: TRBJ1-2
d_gene: -
abundance: once
CDR3nt: TGTGCCAGCAGCTTAGATCAATCGGCAGGGTATGCTGGCTACACCTTC
CDR3aa: CASSLDQSAGYAGYTF

v_gene: TRBV7-3
j_gene: TRBJ2-3
d_gene: -
abundance: few
CDR3nt: TGTGCCAGCAGCGAAGGGGTGGCGGCAGATACGCAGTATTTT
CDR3aa: CASSEGVAADTQYF

v_gene: TRBV5-5
j_gene: TRBJ2-3
d_gene: TRBD2
abundance: once
CDR3nt: TGTGCCAGCAGCCTGGGAAGCGGGGGAGGAGATACGCAGTATTTT
CDR3aa: CASSLGSGGGDTQYF

v_gene: TRBV12-5
j_gene: TRBJ1-3
d_gene: -
abundance: -
CDR3nt: TGTGCTAGTGGTTCCAACCCATACAGGGCCGGAAACACCATATATTTT
CDR3aa: CASGSNPYRAGNTIYF

v_gene: TRBV6-1
j_gene: TRBJ1-2
d_gene: -
abundance: once
CDR3nt: TGTGCCAGCAGTGAATTTACAGGGCCTAACTATGGCTACACCTTC
CDR3aa: CASSEFTGPNYGYTF

v_gene: TRBV9
j_gene: TRBJ2-3
d_gene: -
abundance: -
CDR3nt: TGTGCCAGCAGCGTCGGGTACGATACGCAGTATTTT
CDR3aa: CASSVGYDTQYF

v_gene: TRBV4-1
j_gene: TRBJ2-1
d_gene: TRBD2
abundance: once
CDR3nt: TGCGCCAGCAGCCAAGAAGCGGGAACCTACAATGAGCAGTTCTTC
CDR3aa: CASSQEAGTYNEQFF

v_gene: TRBV2
j_gene: TRBJ2-7
d_gene: TRBD2
abundance: -
CDR3nt: TGTGCCAGCAGACTAGCGGGGGGAGGGCAGTACTTC
CDR3aa: CASRLAGGGQYF

v_gene: TRBV6-5
j_gene: TRBJ2-7
d_gene: TRBD1
abundance: -
CDR3nt: TGTGCCAGCAGGTACGACAGGGAAACCCTCTACGAGCAGTACTTC
CDR3aa: CASRYDRETLYEQYF

v_gene: TRBV5-4
j_gene: TRBJ2-7
d_gene: -
abundance: once
CDR3nt: TGTGCCAGCAGCTTGGAACGGGAGCAGTACTTC
CDR3aa: CASSLEREQYF